Each of the 4 T cell receptor beta chains below was sequenced from the same sample in a study of control samples from healthy donors and cancer patients. Sequenced by immunoSEQ multiplex PCR; TCRdb stores in-frame clones only, minus some. The table includes around 63,000 clones, around 87% detected once. Sequencing input: PBMCs. These receptors were collected from a woman aged 45-65 years with head and neck cancer.

The chain is built from TRBV10-3 and TRBJ2-6; 8 bases agree with TRBD1. Germline V gene lookup returns CDR1 ENHRY and CDR2 SYGVKD. Unmatched junction bases numbered 7, after V lost 6 bases and J lost 3 bases. The CDR3 spans 16 residues. The CDR3 spells CAISPDRVGGANVLTF. DNA for the CDR3: TGTGCCATCAGCCCGGACAGGGTGGGTGGGGCCAACGTCCTGACTTTC.

The chain carries TRBV5-8 and TRBJ1-6; 7 nucleotides line up with TRBD1. The CDR3 length is 16 residues. In germline, CDR1 is SGHTS, CDR2 YDEGEE. Trimming at V came to 1 base and at J to 8 bases, leaving 9 bases not matched to a gene. The CDR3 region is CASSLLVGTVDSPLHF. The CDR3, as DNA: TGTGCCAGCAGCTTGTTGGTCGGGACAGTGGATTCACCCCTCCACTTT.

This chain joins TRBV5-1 and TRBJ1-1; a weak D match, TRBD1 (5 bases). Germline CDR1 reads SGHRS; CDR2 reads YFSETQ. Trimming removed 2 bases from V and 1 base from J, with 9 bases in between. The CDR3 runs 14 residues. The CDR3 DNA is TGCGCCAGCAGCTTCAGGGAGGGGAACACTGAAGCTTTCTTT. Its protein product is CASSFREGNTEAFF.

Comments on this clone: This specimen includes other DNA sequences encoding the same CDR3. The rearrangement links TRBV6-1 to TRBJ1-1; D possibly corresponds to TRBD1 (5 bases). The germline V gene encodes CDR1 MNHNS and CDR2 SASEGT. Trimming pared 3 bases from V and 7 bases from J, leaving 12 bases between. This CDR3 spans 13 amino acids. The CDR3 sequence is CASSDGGGNEAFF. The CDR3 region has the DNA TGTGCCAGCAGTGACGGTGGGGGTAATGAAGCTTTCTTT.